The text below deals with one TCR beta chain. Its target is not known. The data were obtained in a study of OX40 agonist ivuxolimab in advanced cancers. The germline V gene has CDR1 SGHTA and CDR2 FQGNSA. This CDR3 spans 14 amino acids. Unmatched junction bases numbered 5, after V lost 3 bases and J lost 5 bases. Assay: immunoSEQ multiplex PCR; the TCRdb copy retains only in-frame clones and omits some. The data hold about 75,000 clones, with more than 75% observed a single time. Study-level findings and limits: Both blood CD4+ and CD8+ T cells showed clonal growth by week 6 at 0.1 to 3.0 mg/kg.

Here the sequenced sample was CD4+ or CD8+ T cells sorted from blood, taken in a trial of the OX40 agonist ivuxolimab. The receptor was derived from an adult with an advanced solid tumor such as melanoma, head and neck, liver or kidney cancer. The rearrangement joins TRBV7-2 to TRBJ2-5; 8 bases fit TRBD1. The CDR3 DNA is TGTGCCAGCAGCTTCGACAGGGGAAGGGAGACCCAGTACTTC. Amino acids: CASSFDRGRETQYF.